This paragraph covers one T cell receptor (beta chain) sequence. These data come from a study of blood T cell repertoires in COVID-19. Clones were sequenced by immunoSEQ multiplex PCR, and TCRdb holds only the in-frame ones, with some missing. Counted here are around 220,000 clones, 85% to 95% occurring once; the ten biggest clones make up less than 2.5%. Trimming pared 2 bases from V and 2 bases from J, leaving 5 bases between. Germline loops: CDR1 KGHSH, CDR2 LQKENI. The CDR3 covers 13 residues. Input material: PBMCs or T cells enriched from blood (not recorded which). The J gene is TRBJ2-3, the V gene TRBV18; D is ambiguous. This receptor was obtained from a woman under 30 who had recovered from COVID-19. The CDR3 nucleotides read TGTGCCAGCTCACCAGCGCACACAGATACGCAGTATTTT. Protein product: CASSPAHTDTQYF.